Below are 21 T cell receptor beta chains sequenced from a single sample in a study of a mutant IDH1 vaccine in newly diagnosed glioma. Profiled with immunoSEQ multiplex PCR; TCRdb holds only in-frame clones, not every one. This sample has tens of thousands of clones; approximately 87% occur once, and the top ten carry roughly 1.5%. These receptors have no known antigen. Time point in this sample: week 35, safety follow-up. Each dose of the vaccine consisted of 300 ug of mutant IDH1 20-mer peptide, with topical imiquimod. The specimen was PBMCs, collected from a glioma patient whose treatment included an IDH1 peptide vaccine. Every receptor here comes from a man between 40 and 49 years old with glioma.

The rearrangement joins TRBV25-1 to TRBJ1-3; D possibly corresponds to TRBD1 (5 bases). Germline CDR1 is MGHDK and CDR2 is SYGVNS. Between the trimmed V and J ends, which lost 5 bases and 4 bases, there was a span of 12 bases. This CDR3 is 14 amino acids long. The CDR3 DNA is TGTGCCAGCAGTCCACACAGGCGAGGAAACACCATATATTTT. Protein product: CASSPHRRGNTIYF.

The rearrangement uses TRBV6-6 and TRBJ2-1; D possibly corresponds to TRBD2 (6 bases). The V gene's germline CDR1 is MNHNY and CDR2 SVGAGI (reference sequence). V gave up 0 bases and J gave up 9 bases, with 9 bases separating them. The CDR3 has 13 amino acids. In nucleotides, the CDR3 is TGTGCCAGCAGTTACTCACTAGCTACTGAGCAGTTCTTC. It specifies CASSYSLATEQFF.

This CDR3 is CASSPWGSTTEAFF. CDR3 DNA sequence: TGTGCCAGCAGTCCATGGGGGAGTACCACTGAAGCTTTCTTT. The chain joins TRBV28 to TRBJ1-1; D perhaps matches TRBD1 (5 bases). Trimming shortened V by 5 bases and J by 4 bases, and 14 bases separated the two germline ends. Germline CDR1 is MDHEN and CDR2 is SYDVKM. CDR3 length: 14 residues.

The rearrangement joins TRBV5-1 to TRBJ1-4; D ambiguous. The V and J ends lost 4 bases and 4 bases respectively, with 11 bases between them. CDR1 SGHRS and CDR2 YFSETQ come from the germline V gene. This CDR3 has 14 amino acids. The CDR3 is CASSPGVSNEKLFF. CDR3 nucleotide sequence: TGCGCCAGCAGCCCCGGGGTCAGTAATGAAAAACTGTTTTTT.

The chain uses TRBV7-2 and TRBJ2-1; no definite D call. Trimming cost V 2 bases and J 6 bases, with 8 bases left between them. This CDR3 has 13 amino acids. The V gene's germline CDR1 is SGHTA and CDR2 FQGNSA. CDR3 bases: TGTGCCAGCAGCTTACACTTTGCCAATGAGCAGTTCTTC. It encodes CASSLHFANEQFF. Based on the CDR3 plus reference TRBV7-2 and TRBJ2-1, the full variable domain is GAGVSQSPSNKVTEKGKDVELRCDPISGHTALYWYRQSLGQGLEFLIYFQGNSAPDKSGLPSDRFSAERTGGSVSTLTIQRTQQEDSAVYLCASSLHFANEQFFGPGTRLTVL.

The chain recombines TRBV7-9 with TRBJ2-7, with TRBD2 identical over 11 bases. The V gene's germline CDR1 is SEHNR and CDR2 FQNEAQ (reference sequence). The CDR3 extends over 16 amino acids. V trimming: 4 bases; J trimming: 1 base; junction bases outside the gene matches: 6. CDR3 nucleotide sequence: TGTGCCAGCAGCTCCGCCCCTAGCGGGAGGTCCTACGAGCAGTACTTC. Its translation: CASSSAPSGRSYEQYF.

This chain uses TRBV5-1 with TRBJ2-5, with 9 bases lining up with TRBD2. V shed 1 base, J shed 5 bases, and the junction held 6 bases outside the gene matches. This CDR3 comprises 15 residues. Germline CDR1 and CDR2: SGHRS and YFSETQ. CDR3 DNA sequence: TGCGCCAGCAGCTTGCCAGCGGGAGGCTGGGAGACCCAGTACTTC. Its protein product is CASSLPAGGWETQYF.

The gene calls are TRBV7-2 and TRBJ2-3; 11 bases match TRBD2. V lost 2 bases to trimming and J lost 11 bases; unmatched junction nucleotides: 6. The CDR3 runs to 14 residues. CDR1 SGHTA and CDR2 FQGNSA come from the germline V gene. The CDR3 loop is CASSLRLAGRGQYF. CDR3 DNA sequence: TGTGCCAGCAGCTTACGACTAGCGGGGAGGGGGCAGTATTTT.

This chain connects TRBV25-1 to TRBJ1-1; D not resolved. CDR1 and CDR2 (germline): MGHDK, SYGVNS. With 3 bases removed from V and 0 bases from J, the gap between germline ends came to 11 bases. The CDR3 length is 15 residues. The CDR3 DNA sequence: TGTGCCAGCAGTGATAGCGGCAGGTTGAACACTGAAGCTTTCTTT. It is translated as CASSDSGRLNTEAFF.

This chain joins TRBV5-4 and TRBJ1-2; D is unresolved. Per the germline V gene, CDR1 is SGHNT and CDR2 is YYREEE (reference sequence). This CDR3 is built from 14 residues. Trimming pared 2 bases from V and 6 bases from J, leaving 14 bases between. The chain's CDR3 is CASSLISAGDGYTF. In DNA, the CDR3 is TGTGCCAGCAGCTTAATATCGGCAGGAGATGGCTACACCTTC.

This clone has just one count. The chain has TRBV6-5 and TRBJ1-2; TRBD1 agrees at 7 bases. This CDR3 contains 15 residues. Germline V gene sequence: CDR1 MNHEY, CDR2 SVGAGI. With V trimmed by 5 bases and J by 6 bases, 12 bases remained unmatched. The CDR3 here is CASSGDSSHSNGYTF. The DNA for the CDR3 is TGTGCCAGCAGTGGGGACAGTTCACACTCCAATGGCTACACCTTC.

The rearrangement uses TRBV4-3 and TRBJ2-7; TRBD2 agrees at 11 bases. The CDR3 runs to 16 residues. With 1 base clipped from V and 5 bases from J, the junction kept 7 bases outside the gene matches. Germline CDR1 is LGHNA and CDR2 is YSLEER. The CDR3: CASSQGVAGGPDEQYF. The CDR3, as DNA: TGCGCCAGCAGCCAAGGAGTAGCGGGAGGGCCCGACGAGCAGTACTTC.

The gene calls are TRBV10-3 and TRBJ2-7; TRBD2 agrees at 10 bases. V trimming: 8 bases; J trimming: 0 bases; junction bases outside the gene matches: 13. The CDR3 loop spans 17 amino acids. Germline loops: CDR1 ENHRY, CDR2 SYGVKD. The CDR3 DNA reads as TGTGCCATCGGCCCCCCGGGACTAGCGATCCCCTCCTACGAGCAGTACTTC. Translating gives CAIGPPGLAIPSYEQYF.

V and J are TRBV6-1 and TRBJ1-4, with a weak D call TRBD1 (6 bases). This CDR3 spans 14 amino acids. CDR1 and CDR2 from the germline V gene are MNHNS and SASEGT. V was shortened by 6 bases and J by 0 bases, with 8 bases between the two germline ends. The CDR3, as DNA: TGTGCCAGCAGACAGGGTGCAACTAATGAAAAACTGTTTTTT. Translated, it gives CASRQGATNEKLFF.

This rearrangement joins TRBV25-1 to TRBJ1-1; TRBD1 matches at 10 bases. J lost 5 bases, V lost 6 bases, and 6 bases had no gene match. This CDR3 contains 14 residues. CDR1 and CDR2 from the germline V gene are MGHDK and SYGVNS. The CDR3 region is CASSGGQGKTEAFF. The DNA of the CDR3 is TGTGCCAGCAGCGGGGGACAGGGGAAAACTGAAGCTTTCTTT.

This chain uses TRBV7-9 with TRBJ1-4, with 8 nucleotides matching TRBD1. The CDR3 extends over 15 amino acids. Trimming removed 5 bases from V and 6 bases from J; junction bases left unmatched: 8. Germline V lookup: CDR1 SEHNR, CDR2 FQNEAQ (reference sequence). In nucleotides, the CDR3 is TGTGCCAGCAGCCCAGGGGGCTCGATGTATGAAAAACTGTTTTTT. This encodes CASSPGGSMYEKLFF.

The chain couples TRBV9 to TRBJ1-1; 7 bases fit TRBD1. Trimming removed 5 bases from V and 1 base from J; junction bases left unmatched: 2. The CDR3 is made up of 13 amino acids. Germline values: CDR1 SGDLS, CDR2 YYNGEE. This chain's CDR3 is CASRGQSNTEAFF. The CDR3 coding sequence is TGTGCCAGCAGGGGACAGTCGAACACTGAAGCTTTCTTT.

Only a few counts were recorded for this clone. The chain is built from TRBV2 and TRBJ1-2; weak D call: TRBD1 (6 bases). Per germline, CDR1 SNHLY and CDR2 FYNNEI. Deletions cut 5 bases from V and 4 bases from J, with 8 bases between. The CDR3 runs to 12 residues. The CDR3 reads CASSPDSYGYTF. The DNA of the CDR3 is TGTGCCAGCAGTCCGGACAGCTATGGCTACACCTTC.

This chain connects TRBV5-1 to TRBJ2-7, with a weak D call TRBD2 (5 bases). Germline V gives CDR1 SGHRS, CDR2 YFSETQ. Trimming cost V 5 bases and J 0 bases, with 15 bases left between them. This CDR3 region has 15 residues. The CDR3 sequence: CASSPELASSYEQYF. For the CDR3, the DNA is TGCGCCAGCAGTCCGGAGCTAGCAAGCTCCTACGAGCAGTACTTC.

This chain connects TRBV6-1 to TRBJ2-5; no reliable D call. The J call may be wrong; the DNA end is better matched by TRBJ2-7. CDR1 and CDR2 (germline): MNHNS, SASEGT. The CDR3 is 13 amino acids. The CDR3 reads CASSEIRKDEQYF. The CDR3 nucleotides are TGTGCCAGCAGTGAAATCAGGAAAGACGAGCAGTACTTC.

This chain uses TRBV5-4 with TRBJ2-1; the match to TRBD2 covers 16 bases. With 4 bases clipped from V and 13 bases from J, the junction kept 5 bases outside the gene matches. The CDR3 totals 14 residues. Germline-derived CDR1 and CDR2 are SGHNT and YYREEE (reference sequence). The CDR3 loop reads CASSPGLAGGTQFF. The CDR3 DNA is TGTGCCAGCAGCCCGGGACTAGCGGGAGGGACACAGTTCTTC.